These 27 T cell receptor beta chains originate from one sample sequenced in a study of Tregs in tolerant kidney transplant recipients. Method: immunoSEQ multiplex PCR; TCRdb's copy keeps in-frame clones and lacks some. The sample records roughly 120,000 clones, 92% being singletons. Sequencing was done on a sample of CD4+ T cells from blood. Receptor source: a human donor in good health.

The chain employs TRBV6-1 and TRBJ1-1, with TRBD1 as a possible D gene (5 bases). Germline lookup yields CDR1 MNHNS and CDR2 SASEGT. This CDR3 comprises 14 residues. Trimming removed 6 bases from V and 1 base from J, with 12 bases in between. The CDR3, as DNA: TGTGCCAGCAGGACCAGCGGGGCGAACACTGAAGCTTTCTTT. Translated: CASRTSGANTEAFF.

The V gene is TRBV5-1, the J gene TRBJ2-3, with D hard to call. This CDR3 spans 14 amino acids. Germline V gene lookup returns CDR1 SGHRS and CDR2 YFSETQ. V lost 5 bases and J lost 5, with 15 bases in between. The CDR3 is CASSPGSAEDTQYF. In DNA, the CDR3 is TGCGCCAGCAGTCCGGGCAGCGCCGAAGATACGCAGTATTTT.

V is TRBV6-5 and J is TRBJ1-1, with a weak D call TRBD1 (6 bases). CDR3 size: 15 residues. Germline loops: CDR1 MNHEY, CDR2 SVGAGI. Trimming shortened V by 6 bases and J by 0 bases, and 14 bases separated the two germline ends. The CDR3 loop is CASRTTGPVNTEAFF. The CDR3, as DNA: TGTGCCAGCAGGACCACAGGGCCGGTGAACACTGAAGCTTTCTTT.

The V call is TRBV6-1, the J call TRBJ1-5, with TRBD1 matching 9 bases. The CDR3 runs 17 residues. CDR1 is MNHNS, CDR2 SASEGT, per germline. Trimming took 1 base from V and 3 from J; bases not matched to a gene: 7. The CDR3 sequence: CASSEGRTGANNQPQHF. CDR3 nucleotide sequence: TGTGCCAGCAGTGAAGGACGGACAGGGGCAAACAATCAGCCCCAGCATTTT.

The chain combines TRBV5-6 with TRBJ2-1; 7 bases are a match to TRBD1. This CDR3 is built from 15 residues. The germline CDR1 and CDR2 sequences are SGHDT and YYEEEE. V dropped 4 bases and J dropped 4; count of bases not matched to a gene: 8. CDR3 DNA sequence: TGTGCCAGCAGCCCGTTGGGACAGCTTTACAATGAGCAGTTCTTC. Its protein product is CASSPLGQLYNEQFF.

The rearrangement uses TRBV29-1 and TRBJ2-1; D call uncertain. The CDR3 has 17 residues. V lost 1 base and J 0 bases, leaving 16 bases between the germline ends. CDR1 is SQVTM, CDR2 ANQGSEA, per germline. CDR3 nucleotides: TGCAGCGTTGAAGGAATTACCGAGCCCAGCTCCTACAATGAGCAGTTCTTC. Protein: CSVEGITEPSSYNEQFF.

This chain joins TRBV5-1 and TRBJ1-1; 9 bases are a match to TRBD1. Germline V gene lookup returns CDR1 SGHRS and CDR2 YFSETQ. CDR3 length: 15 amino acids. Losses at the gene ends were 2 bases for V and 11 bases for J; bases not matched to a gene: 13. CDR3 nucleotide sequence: TGCGCCAGCAGCTTAATCCCCGGGACAGGGAGGGGTGCTTTCTTT. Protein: CASSLIPGTGRGAFF.

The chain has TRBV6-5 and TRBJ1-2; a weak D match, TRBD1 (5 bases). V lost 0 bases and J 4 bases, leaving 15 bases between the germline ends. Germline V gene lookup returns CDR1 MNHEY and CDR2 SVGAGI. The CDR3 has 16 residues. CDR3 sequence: CASSYSAGIRTYGYTF. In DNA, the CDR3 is TGTGCCAGCAGTTACTCGGCAGGGATCCGAACCTATGGCTACACCTTC.

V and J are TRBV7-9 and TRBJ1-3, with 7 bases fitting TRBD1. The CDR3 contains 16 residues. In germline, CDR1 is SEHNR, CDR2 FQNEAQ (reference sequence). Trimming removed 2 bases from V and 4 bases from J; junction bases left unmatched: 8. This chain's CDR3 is CASSLRGGGSGNTIYF. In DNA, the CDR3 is TGTGCCAGCAGCTTAAGAGGGGGCGGCTCGGGAAACACCATATATTTT.

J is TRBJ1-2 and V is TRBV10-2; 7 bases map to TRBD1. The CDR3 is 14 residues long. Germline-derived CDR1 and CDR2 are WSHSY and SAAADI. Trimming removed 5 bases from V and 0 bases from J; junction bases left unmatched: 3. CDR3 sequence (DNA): TGCGCCAGCAGTACACAGGGGCCTAACTATGGCTACACCTTC. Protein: CASSTQGPNYGYTF.

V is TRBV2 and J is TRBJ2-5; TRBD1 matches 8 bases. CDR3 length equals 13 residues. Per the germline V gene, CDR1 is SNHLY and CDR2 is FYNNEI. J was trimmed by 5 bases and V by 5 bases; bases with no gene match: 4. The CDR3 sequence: CASSLTGEETQYF. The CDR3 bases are TGTGCCAGCAGTCTGACAGGGGAGGAGACCCAGTACTTC.

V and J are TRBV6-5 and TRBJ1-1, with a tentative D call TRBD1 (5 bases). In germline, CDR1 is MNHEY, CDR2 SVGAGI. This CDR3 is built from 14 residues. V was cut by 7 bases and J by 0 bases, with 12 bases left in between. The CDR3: CASTRRTLNTEAFF. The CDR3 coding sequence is TGTGCCAGCACCCGAAGGACATTGAACACTGAAGCTTTCTTT.

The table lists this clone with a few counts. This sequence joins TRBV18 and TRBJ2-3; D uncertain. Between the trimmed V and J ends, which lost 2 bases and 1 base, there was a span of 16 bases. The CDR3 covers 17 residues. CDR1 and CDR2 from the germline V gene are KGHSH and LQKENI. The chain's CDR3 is CASSPIGSTKGTDTQYF. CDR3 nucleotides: TGTGCCAGCTCACCAATTGGAAGTACAAAGGGCACAGATACGCAGTATTTT.

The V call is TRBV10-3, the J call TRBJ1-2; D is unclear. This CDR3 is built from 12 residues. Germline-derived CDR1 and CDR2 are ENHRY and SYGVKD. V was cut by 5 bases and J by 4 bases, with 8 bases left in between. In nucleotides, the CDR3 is TGTGCCATCAGTACACACCTCTATGGCTACACCTTC. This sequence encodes CAISTHLYGYTF.

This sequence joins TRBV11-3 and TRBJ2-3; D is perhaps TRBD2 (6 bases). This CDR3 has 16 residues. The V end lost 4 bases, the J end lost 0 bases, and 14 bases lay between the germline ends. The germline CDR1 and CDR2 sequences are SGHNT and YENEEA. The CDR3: CASSSPLAASTDTQYF. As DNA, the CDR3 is TGTGCCAGCAGCTCCCCCTTAGCGGCTAGCACAGATACGCAGTATTTT.

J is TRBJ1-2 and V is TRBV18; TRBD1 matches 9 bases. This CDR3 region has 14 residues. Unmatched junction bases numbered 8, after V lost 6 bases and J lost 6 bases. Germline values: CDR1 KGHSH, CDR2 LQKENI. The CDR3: CASSRTGGENGYTF. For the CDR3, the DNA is TGTGCCAGCTCGCGTACAGGGGGCGAGAATGGCTACACCTTC.

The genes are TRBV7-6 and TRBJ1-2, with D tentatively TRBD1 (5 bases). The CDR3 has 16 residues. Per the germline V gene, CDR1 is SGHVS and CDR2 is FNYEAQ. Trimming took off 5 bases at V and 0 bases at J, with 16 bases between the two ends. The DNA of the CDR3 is TGTGCCAGCAGCCCTCGACGGGACCGGCCTAACTATGGCTACACCTTC. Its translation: CASSPRRDRPNYGYTF.

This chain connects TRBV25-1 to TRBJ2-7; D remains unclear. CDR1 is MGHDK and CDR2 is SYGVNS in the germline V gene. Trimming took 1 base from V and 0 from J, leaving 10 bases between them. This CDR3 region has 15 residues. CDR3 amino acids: CASSESGASSYEQYF. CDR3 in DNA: TGTGCCAGCAGTGAATCAGGCGCAAGCTCCTACGAGCAGTACTTC.

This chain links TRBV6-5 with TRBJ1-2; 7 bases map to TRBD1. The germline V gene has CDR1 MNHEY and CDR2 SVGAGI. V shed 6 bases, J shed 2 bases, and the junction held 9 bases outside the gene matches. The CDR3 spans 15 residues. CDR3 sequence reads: CASRSPLQGNYGYTF. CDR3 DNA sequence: TGTGCCAGCAGAAGCCCCTTACAGGGGAACTATGGCTACACCTTC.

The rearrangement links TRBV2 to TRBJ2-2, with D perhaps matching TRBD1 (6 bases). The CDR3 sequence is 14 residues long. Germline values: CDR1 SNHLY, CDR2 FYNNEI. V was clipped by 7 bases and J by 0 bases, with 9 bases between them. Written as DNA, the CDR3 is TGTGCCAGCAACTGGGACACGAACACCGGGGAGCTGTTTTTT. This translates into CASNWDTNTGELFF.

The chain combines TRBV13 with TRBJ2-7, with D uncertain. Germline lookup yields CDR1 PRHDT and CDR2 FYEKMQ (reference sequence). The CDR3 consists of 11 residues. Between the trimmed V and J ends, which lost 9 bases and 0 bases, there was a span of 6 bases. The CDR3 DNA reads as TGTGCCAGTGCCAACTCCTACGAGCAGTACTTC. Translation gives CASANSYEQYF.

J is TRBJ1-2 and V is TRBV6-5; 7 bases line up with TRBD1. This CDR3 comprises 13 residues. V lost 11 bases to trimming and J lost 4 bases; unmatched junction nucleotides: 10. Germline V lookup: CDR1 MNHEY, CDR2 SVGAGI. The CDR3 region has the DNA TGTGCCTCACGCAGGGGGGCGGCCTATGGCTACACCTTC. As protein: CASRRGAAYGYTF.

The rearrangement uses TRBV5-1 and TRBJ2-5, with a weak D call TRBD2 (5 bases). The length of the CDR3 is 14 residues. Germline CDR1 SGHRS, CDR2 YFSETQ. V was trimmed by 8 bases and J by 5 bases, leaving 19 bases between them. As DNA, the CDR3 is TGCGCCAGTACCGGTACGGGAACTGGCGAGACCCAGTACTTC. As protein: CASTGTGTGETQYF.

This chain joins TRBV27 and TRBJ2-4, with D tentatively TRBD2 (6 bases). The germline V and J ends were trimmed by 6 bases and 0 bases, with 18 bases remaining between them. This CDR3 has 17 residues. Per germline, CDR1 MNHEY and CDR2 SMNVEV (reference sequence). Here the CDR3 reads CASSPSAIGGAKNIQYF. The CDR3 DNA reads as TGTGCCAGCAGCCCTAGTGCTATCGGGGGAGCCAAAAACATTCAGTACTTC.

In DNA form, the CDR3 reads TGTGCCAGCAGGAGAGGTGTGAGCAATCAGCCCCAGCATTTT. Translating it yields CASRRGVSNQPQHF. The chain employs TRBV27 and TRBJ1-5; D unclear. V was trimmed by 6 bases and J by 1 base, leaving 10 bases between them. This CDR3 spans 14 amino acids. Per germline, CDR1 MNHEY and CDR2 SMNVEV (reference sequence).

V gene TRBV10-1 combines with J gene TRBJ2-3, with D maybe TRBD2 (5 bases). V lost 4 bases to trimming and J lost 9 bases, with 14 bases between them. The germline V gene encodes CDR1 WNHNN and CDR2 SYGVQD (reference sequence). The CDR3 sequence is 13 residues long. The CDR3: CASSGSAGKTQYF. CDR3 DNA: TGCGCCAGCAGTGGTAGCGCTGGGAAGACGCAGTATTTT.

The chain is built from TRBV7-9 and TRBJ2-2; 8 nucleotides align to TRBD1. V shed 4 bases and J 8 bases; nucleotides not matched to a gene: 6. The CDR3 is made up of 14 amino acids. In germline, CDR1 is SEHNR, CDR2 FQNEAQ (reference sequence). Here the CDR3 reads CASSSTGQGGELFF. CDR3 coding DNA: TGTGCCAGCAGCTCCACCGGACAGGGTGGGGAGCTGTTTTTT. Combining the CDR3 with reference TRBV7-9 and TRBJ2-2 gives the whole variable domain DTGVSQNPRHKITKRGQNVTFRCDPISEHNRLYWYRQTLGQGPEFLTYFQNEAQLEKSRLLSDRFSAERPKGSFSTLEIQRTEQGDSAMYLCASSSTGQGGELFFGEGSRLTVL.